Listed below are T cell receptor beta chains from one sample, sequenced in a study of technical replicates of blood from a handful of donors. TCRdb keeps only in-frame clones here, not all; method: immunoSEQ multiplex PCR. The profile shows 78,000 or so clones, 91% of them singletons. Sample: T cells isolated from PBMCs. The receptor set was obtained from a human donor in good health. Some clones in this sample may be carry-over from other donors' samples. Each CDR3 is given without its conserved first and last residue. A D gene is named only where the DNA matches it firmly.

TRBJ2-1,TRBV11-3,TRBD2,ASSLGLASYNEQF
TRBJ2-3,TRBV6-1,.,ASSGSATGLDTQY
TRBJ1-4,TRBV6-5,.,ASSYDGRGGEKLF
TRBJ1-1,TRBV6-5,.,ASGRKDTEAF
TRBJ2-7,TRBV7-9,.,ASSLIRGLDYERY
TRBJ2-1,TRBV9,TRBD2,ASRPGGIQLGQF
TRBJ2-7,TRBV19,TRBD1,ASSSNSGTGIDEQY
TRBJ1-2,TRBV28,.,ASRPSFLGYT
TRBJ1-2,TRBV13,TRBD1,ASSPRALQGDYGYT
TRBJ1-1,TRBV30,.,AWSPTRGTEAF
TRBJ1-2,TRBV19,.,ASSTSSQGLSGYT
TRBJ1-1,TRBV11-2,.,ASSLRGWNTEAF
TRBJ2-7,TRBV27,.,ASGRIGSGRGSYEQY
TRBJ2-7,TRBV2,.,ASRGGQQYEQY
TRBJ2-7,TRBV4-1,.,ASSHNSGGLVEQY
TRBJ2-1,TRBV6-4,.,ASSLGAYNEQF
TRBJ2-3,TRBV7-9,TRBD1,ASSSTGGSLRDTQY
TRBJ1-2,TRBV15,.,ATSRAQGFGGYT
TRBJ2-7,TRBV10-1,.,ASSEFQDYEQY
TRBJ1-4,TRBV7-6,.,ASSLGNWGEKMF
TRBJ1-3,TRBV27,.,ASSLSFGGGPGNTIY
TRBJ1-2,TRBV4-1,.,ASSQDESSNYGYT
TRBJ2-7,TRBV6-5,TRBD1,ASSSFGTVYEQY
TRBJ2-5,TRBV4-2,.,ASSQERGRETQY
TRBJ1-1,TRBV15,TRBD1,ATSSRGDSTMNTEAF
TRBJ2-3,TRBV19,.,ASQRSLSTDTQY
.,TRBV4-3,TRBD1,ASSQDSQGYEQY
TRBJ2-1,TRBV28,TRBD2,ASRWTSGTHEQF
TRBJ1-2,TRBV7-9,.,ASINPVEGQGRGGYT
TRBJ2-3,TRBV7-2,.,ASSFGDGRPQY
TRBJ2-3,TRBV7-9,TRBD2,ASVGREDNTDTQY
TRBJ2-6,TRBV6-5,.,ASTTGTPGANVLT
TRBJ1-6,TRBV5-4,.,ASSLLAFSYNSPLH
TRBJ2-5,TRBV28,.,ASEGRKETQY
TRBJ2-7,TRBV6-6,TRBD2,ASSSGGGYPYEQY
TRBJ2-7,TRBV4-2,.,ASSQDFDEQY
TRBJ2-5,TRBV7-7,.,ASSLSGVQETQY
TRBJ2-3,TRBV2,.,ASSEIAEITDTQY
TRBJ2-7,TRBV6-1,.,ASREGRSYEQY
TRBJ2-5,TRBV27,TRBD2,ASRGRWTSGGGTKETQY
TRBJ1-3,TRBV2,.,AGYLGATIY
TRBJ2-7,TRBV30,TRBD1,AQGQGYEQY
TRBJ2-7,TRBV9,.,ASSVGGPSSYEQY
TRBJ1-1,TRBV5-8,.,ASSLGAIGNTEAF